These 21 T cell receptor beta chains came from one sample sequenced in a study of T cells after yellow fever vaccination. TCRdb redid the calling of the 5' RACE reads with MiXCR, one entry per CDR3 protein. The repertoire holds 150,000 to 200,000 distinct CDR3 sequences, more than 5.5% seen once, with 2.5% in the top ten. The source was CD4+ T cells sorted from PBMCs, collected roughly 5 days after the first yellow fever vaccination. Source of these receptors: a man aged 18 to 30 who received the YFV17D yellow fever vaccine.

In this sample, this clonotype turned up many times. The gene calls are TRBV12-3 or TRBV12-4 and TRBJ1-6, with a possible D match to TRBD1 (6 bases). Trimming stripped 6 bases from V and 5 bases from J, with 8 bases between. The CDR3 loop spans 13 amino acids. The CDR3 region is CASSWDNNSPLHF. The CDR3, as DNA: TGTGCCAGCAGCTGGGACAATAATTCACCCCTCCACTTT.

This clonotype has more than one count but fewer than ten. The CDR3 spells CASSFAGSQETQYF. DNA for the CDR3: TGTGCCAGCAGCTTCGCGGGGTCCCAAGAGACCCAGTACTTC. J is TRBJ2-5 and V is TRBV7-3; tentative D call: TRBD2 (6 bases). This CDR3 contains 14 residues. Per germline, CDR1 SGHTA and CDR2 FQGTGA. Trimming removed 3 bases from V and 1 base from J, with 9 bases in between.

This clonotype was seen a few times. The chain links TRBV6-5 to TRBJ1-2; D is perhaps TRBD1 (5 bases). The CDR3 sequence is 14 residues long. Trimming took off 4 bases at V and 4 bases at J, with 13 bases between the two ends. In germline, CDR1 is MNHEY, CDR2 SVGAGI. The CDR3 loop reads CASSSGGEAYGYTF. Written as DNA, the CDR3 is TGTGCCAGCAGTTCGGGGGGGGAGGCCTATGGCTACACCTTC.

The CDR3 loop is CASSPQRGENNEQFF. CDR3 bases: TGTGCCAGCAGCCCCCAGCGGGGGGAAAACAATGAGCAGTTCTTC. The chain recombines TRBV7-2 with TRBJ2-1; 9 nucleotides line up with TRBD2. Germline V gives CDR1 SGHTA, CDR2 FQGNSA. Trimming removed 5 bases from V and 5 bases from J; junction bases left unmatched: 7. The CDR3 runs 15 residues.

This clonotype was seen many times. V and J are TRBV27 and TRBJ2-4, with 8 bases lining up with TRBD2. The CDR3 sequence is 15 residues long. The germline V gene has CDR1 MNHEY and CDR2 SMNVEV (reference sequence). The J segment lost 1 base and the V segment lost 4 bases, leaving 3 bases of the junction unmatched. CDR3 region: CASSSLAGAKNIQYF. CDR3 DNA sequence: TGTGCCAGCAGTTCGTTAGCGGGGGCCAAAAACATTCAGTACTTC.

This clonotype was detected only a few times. V is TRBV3-1 and J is TRBJ2-3; D uncertain. V was cut by 0 bases and J by 5 bases, with 12 bases left in between. This CDR3 region has 15 residues. The V gene's germline CDR1 is LGHDT and CDR2 YNNKEL (reference sequence). CDR3 in DNA: TGTGCCAGCAGCCAAGATTTAGGAACGATAGATACGCAGTATTTT. It encodes CASSQDLGTIDTQYF.

This clonotype was detected many times. The chain carries TRBV4-3 and TRBJ1-6, with D unresolved. In germline, CDR1 is LGHNA, CDR2 YSLEER. The CDR3 sequence is 17 residues long. Trimming pared 0 bases from V and 5 bases from J, leaving 14 bases between. The CDR3 protein is CASSQDEAGVNNSPLHF. CDR3 bases: TGCGCCAGCAGCCAAGATGAGGCAGGCGTCAATAATTCACCCCTCCACTTT.

This clonotype turned up a few times. The V call is TRBV18, the J call TRBJ2-3; no reliable D call. Trimming removed 2 bases from V and 0 bases from J, with 9 bases in between. The length of the CDR3 is 15 residues. CDR1 KGHSH and CDR2 LQKENI come from the germline V gene. Here the CDR3 DNA reads TGTGCCAGCTCACCATTAACATCTAGCACAGATACGCAGTATTTT. Protein product: CASSPLTSSTDTQYF.

The table lists this clonotype with many counts. The V gene is TRBV5-1, the J gene TRBJ2-2; D may be TRBD1 (5 bases). Germline V lookup: CDR1 SGHRS, CDR2 YFSETQ. The CDR3 has 11 amino acids. The V end lost 8 bases, the J end lost 4 bases, and 6 bases lay between the germline ends. CDR3 nucleotides: TGCGCCAGTCAGGGCACCGGGGAGCTGTTTTTT. Translation: CASQGTGELFF.

This clonotype showed up many times. The rearrangement joins TRBV5-1 to TRBJ2-5; D ambiguous. The V end lost 2 bases, the J end lost 5 bases, and 13 bases lay between the germline ends. The CDR3 is 14 amino acids. Germline CDR1 and CDR2: SGHRS and YFSETQ. The CDR3 DNA follows: TGCGCCAGCAGCTTACAGCCCGGCGACGAGACCCAGTACTTC. Its protein product is CASSLQPGDETQYF.

This chain uses TRBV7-9 with TRBJ2-7; no clear D. The germline V gene has CDR1 SEHNR and CDR2 FQNEAQ (reference sequence). The CDR3 has 12 residues. The V end lost 2 bases, the J end lost 3 bases, and 5 bases lay between the germline ends. As DNA, the CDR3 is TGTGCCAGCAGCTTAAGTGGCTACGAGCAGTACGTC. Translated, it gives CASSLSGYEQYV.

The rearrangement links TRBV20-1 to TRBJ2-1, with a tentative D call TRBD2 (6 bases). The germline V gene has CDR1 DFQATT and CDR2 SNEGSKA (reference sequence). The CDR3 extends over 16 amino acids. Trimming removed 2 bases at V and 2 bases at J, with 16 bases between. CDR3 residues: CSARRADRETYNEQFF. CDR3 in DNA: TGCAGTGCTAGAAGGGCGGACCGGGAGACCTACAATGAGCAGTTCTTC.

This chain connects TRBV6-5 to TRBJ1-2; D not certain. The CDR3 loop spans 9 amino acids. Germline CDR1 and CDR2: MNHEY and SVGAGI. The V end lost 8 bases, the J end lost 8 bases, and 6 bases lay between the germline ends. The CDR3 loop reads CASLRGYTF. DNA for the CDR3: TGTGCCAGCCTTAGGGGCTACACCTTC.

This clonotype was seen at least ten times. Written as DNA, the CDR3 is TGTGCCAGCAGCCGAGAAGAGACCCAGTACTTC. As protein: CASSREETQYF. The chain employs TRBV7-2 and TRBJ2-5, with D hard to call. The germline gives CDR1 SGHTA, CDR2 FQGNSA. The CDR3 spans 11 residues. V lost 5 bases and J 3 bases, leaving 4 bases between the germline ends.

The chain combines TRBV18 with TRBJ2-3, with D perhaps TRBD1 (5 bases). CDR3 length: 12 amino acids. The germline V gene encodes CDR1 KGHSH and CDR2 LQKENI. Trimming took 10 bases from V and 4 from J, leaving 12 bases between them. The CDR3, as DNA: TGTGCCATCGGTCCAGGGCCAGATACGCAGTATTTT. Protein: CAIGPGPDTQYF. Full variable domain (missing parts from reference TRBV18 and TRBJ2-3): NAGVMQNPRHLVRRRGQEARLRCSPMKGHSHVYWYRQLPEEGLKFMVYLQKENIIDESGMPKERFSAEFPKEGPSILRIQQVVRGDSAAYFCAIGPGPDTQYFGPGTRLTVL.

This clonotype was counted many times. The chain has TRBV20-1 and TRBJ1-5, with a possible D match to TRBD1 (5 bases). CDR1 and CDR2 from the germline V gene are DFQATT and SNEGSKA (reference sequence). V dropped 5 bases and J dropped 7 bases, with 15 bases sitting between them. The CDR3 runs to 13 residues. In DNA, the CDR3 is TGCAGTGCTCGGGACGGCCCTAGGCAGCCCCAGCATTTT. It yields the protein CSARDGPRQPQHF.

This clonotype was seen more than once but under ten times. The genes are TRBV4-1 and TRBJ1-6; D remains unclear. In germline, CDR1 is MGHRA, CDR2 YSYEKL. The V end was cut by 5 bases, the J end by 0 bases, with 8 bases between. The CDR3 totals 15 residues. DNA for the CDR3: TGCGCCAGCAGCACCCGTGGCTCCTATAATTCACCCCTCCACTTT. Its protein product is CASSTRGSYNSPLHF.

This clonotype was recorded a few times. The chain recombines TRBV7-2 with TRBJ2-5; TRBD2 aligns across 14 bases. The CDR3 is 17 amino acids. Germline values: CDR1 SGHTA, CDR2 FQGNSA. The junction had 7 bases not matched to a gene; V was cut back by 3 bases and J by 4 bases. CDR3 sequence reads: CASSFGLAGGRGETQYF. For the CDR3, the DNA is TGTGCCAGCAGCTTTGGACTAGCGGGGGGCCGGGGAGAGACCCAGTACTTC.

The chain joins TRBV18 to TRBJ1-1; D is uncertain. The CDR3 has 14 residues. The ends were cut back, 2 bases at V and 4 bases at J, with 11 bases in the middle. Germline V gene sequence: CDR1 KGHSH, CDR2 LQKENI. The CDR3 sequence: CASSPISDTTEAFF. Written as DNA, the CDR3 is TGTGCCAGCTCACCAATCTCTGATACCACTGAAGCTTTCTTT.

The CDR3: CASSPRGGQGADTQYF. The CDR3 DNA follows: TGTGCCAGCAGCCCTCGGGGGGGACAGGGGGCAGATACGCAGTATTTT. The rearrangement links TRBV9 to TRBJ2-3; 11 positions match TRBD1. CDR1 is SGDLS and CDR2 is YYNGEE in the germline V gene. Losses at the gene ends were 4 bases for V and 4 bases for J; bases not matched to a gene: 8. The CDR3 totals 16 residues.

This clonotype was counted a few times. The rearrangement joins TRBV18 to TRBJ2-7, with a tentative D call TRBD1 (5 bases). The CDR3 sequence is 15 residues long. The germline V gene encodes CDR1 KGHSH and CDR2 LQKENI. Between the trimmed V and J ends, which lost 5 bases and 0 bases, there was a span of 14 bases. DNA for the CDR3: TGTGCCAGCTCATTTCGCGGACACAGCTCCTACGAGCAGTACTTC. The encoded protein is CASSFRGHSSYEQYF.